This T cell receptor beta chain was documented in a study of cytomegalovirus exposure and HLA in healthy donors. In regard to this clone: The antigen is undetermined.

V was clipped by 6 bases and J by 0 bases; unmatched bases: 7. CDR1 SGHTA and CDR2 FQGNSA come from the germline V gene. The CDR3 is 15 amino acids. Study outcomes and limitations: Later analysis revealed greater clonal expansion in HLA-associated TCR beta chains than in equally common others.

PCR employed 60 Vbeta and 13 Jbeta primers. Measured with immunoSEQ multiplex PCR; TCRdb has only the in-frame clones, and not every one. This table has roughly 160,000 clones, approximately 78% appearing once. The rearrangement joins TRBV7-2 to TRBJ2-7, with 8 nucleotides matching TRBD2. Sequencing was carried out using PBMCs. This TCR was sampled from a male donor in good health and CMV-seropositive. The CDR3 reads CASSYSGMSSYEQYF. The CDR3 bases are TGTGCCAGCAGTTATAGCGGGATGAGCTCCTACGAGCAGTACTTC.